These 31 T cell receptor beta chains share one sample of origin, sequenced in a study of post-analysis software for immune sequencing data. Built from TCR beta cDNA, the libraries had unique molecular identifiers in them. TCRdb called the PCR reads again in MiXCR, with one record for every CDR3 protein. The sample includes 740,000 or so distinct CDR3 sequences, approximately 50% seen only once; the top ten take approximately 4.3%. Their antigen targets remain unknown. Study findings and constraints: A handful of TRBV segments were more frequent in patients than controls; TRBV5-6, TRBV5-1 and TRBV20-1 belonged to this group.

Sequenced: blood. The source is a girl aged 10 to 17 with multiple sclerosis.

This chain connects TRBV12-3 or TRBV12-4 to TRBJ2-5, with TRBD2 matching over 11 bases. The J call may be wrong; the DNA end is better matched by TRBJ2-7. CDR3 size: 14 residues. This CDR3 reads CASKTSGSHHEQYF. DNA of the CDR3: TGTGCCAGCAAAACTAGCGGGAGCCACCACGAGCAGTACTTC.

The chain couples TRBV5-1 to TRBJ1-2, with D perhaps matching TRBD1 (5 bases). CDR3 size: 13 residues. The V end was cut by 7 bases, the J end by 3 bases, with 13 bases between. Germline-derived CDR1 and CDR2 are SGHRS and YFSETQ. CDR3 protein: CASRGDGDYGYTF. CDR3 coding DNA: TGCGCCAGCCGCGGGGACGGTGACTATGGCTACACCTTC.

The chain combines TRBV12-3 or TRBV12-4 with TRBJ1-5; TRBD1 matches at 7 bases. J gave up 8 bases and V 5 bases, and 0 bases lay outside the gene matches. The CDR3 covers 11 residues. Here the CDR3 DNA reads TGTGCCAGCAGTACAGGGGAGCCCCAGCATTTT. It encodes CASSTGEPQHF.

This clonotype was seen a handful of times. The chain links TRBV20-1 to TRBJ2-7; D is perhaps TRBD2 (5 bases). CDR3 length equals 13 residues. Trimming shortened V by 6 bases and J by 0 bases, and 12 bases separated the two germline ends. Germline V gene data show CDR1 as DFQATT and CDR2 as SNEGSKA (reference sequence). The chain's CDR3 is CSALTGDSYEQYF. Here the CDR3 DNA reads TGCAGTGCCCTAACCGGGGACTCCTACGAGCAGTACTTC.

This chain joins TRBV6-5 and TRBJ1-6; a weak D match, TRBD1 (6 bases). The CDR3 covers 17 residues. Germline V CDR1 and CDR2: MNHEY, SVGAGI. V was clipped by 0 bases and J by 9 bases, with 18 bases between them. The CDR3 region has the DNA TGTGCCAGCAGTTACTCACCCAACCCGGGGGGCGGTTCACCCCTCCACTTT. It is translated as CASSYSPNPGGGSPLHF.

The rearrangement uses TRBV28 and TRBJ2-7; 13 bases are shared with TRBD2. Germline CDR1 reads MDHEN; CDR2 reads SYDVKM. The CDR3 has 15 residues. Trimming cost V 6 bases and J 4 bases; bases outside gene matches: 6. In DNA form, the CDR3 reads TGTGCCAGCAGGCCGAGACTAGCGGGAGGATACGAGCAGTACTTC. This codes for CASRPRLAGGYEQYF.

This chain connects TRBV7-3 to TRBJ2-7; 12 bases line up with TRBD2. CDR3 size: 16 residues. Germline CDR1 is SGHTA and CDR2 is FQGTGA. The V segment lost 1 base and the J segment 7 bases; nucleotides outside the gene matches: 8. The CDR3 protein is CASSLMALAGGGEQYF. CDR3 nucleotides: TGTGCCAGCAGCTTAATGGCGCTAGCGGGAGGGGGTGAGCAGTACTTC.

The chain has TRBV20-1 and TRBJ2-7; TRBD1 matches at 7 bases. Germline CDR1 DFQATT, CDR2 SNEGSKA (reference sequence). The V segment lost 6 bases and the J segment 2 bases; nucleotides outside the gene matches: 7. The CDR3 runs to 13 residues. The CDR3 nucleotides read TGCAGTGCCACCGGGACAGAAACCTACGAGCAGTACTTC. Translating gives CSATGTETYEQYF.

The gene calls are TRBV5-1 and TRBJ2-7, with D perhaps given as TRBD1 or TRBD2 (5 bases each). V lost 2 bases and J lost 0, with 9 bases in between. The germline CDR1 and CDR2 sequences are SGHRS and YFSETQ. The CDR3 totals 14 residues. The CDR3 region has the DNA TGCGCCAGCAGCTTAGGGACGGACTCCTACGAGCAGTACTTC. The encoded protein is CASSLGTDSYEQYF.

The rearrangement joins TRBV7-3 to TRBJ2-1; the D gene is possibly TRBD1 (6 bases). Germline V gene data show CDR1 as SGHTA and CDR2 as FQGTGA. Between the trimmed V and J ends, which lost 5 bases and 4 bases, there was a span of 15 bases. The CDR3 covers 15 residues. The DNA of the CDR3 is TGTGCCAGCAGCCTAGACAGGAGTCAATACAATGAGCAGTTCTTC. This translates into CASSLDRSQYNEQFF.

The rearrangement uses TRBV9 and TRBJ2-1; a possible D gene is TRBD2 (5 bases). CDR3 length: 15 amino acids. The V gene's germline CDR1 is SGDLS and CDR2 YYNGEE. The ends were cut back, 3 bases at V and 2 bases at J, with 12 bases in the middle. The CDR3 bases are TGTGCCAGCAGCGCCGACTATTCCCCCTACAATGAGCAGTTCTTC. This codes for CASSADYSPYNEQFF.

This rearrangement joins TRBV20-1 to TRBJ2-7; no clear D. Germline assignment: CDR1 DFQATT and CDR2 SNEGSKA (reference sequence). This CDR3 has 15 residues. V lost 3 bases and J 2 bases, leaving 17 bases between the germline ends. CDR3 sequence: CSARAWQLSPYEQYF. CDR3 DNA: TGCAGTGCTAGGGCCTGGCAGCTAAGTCCCTACGAGCAGTACTTC.

The gene calls are TRBV7-9 and TRBJ2-7; possibly TRBD2 for D (5 bases). Germline V gives CDR1 SEHNR, CDR2 FQNEAQ (reference sequence). V shed 6 bases and J shed 2 bases, with 14 bases lying between them. CDR3 length: 14 amino acids. For the CDR3, the DNA is TGTGCCAGCAGTTCAAAGGAGGTCACCTACGAGCAGTACTTC. Its translation is CASSSKEVTYEQYF. The variable domain in full, completed from reference TRBV7-9 and TRBJ2-7, reads DTGVSQNPRHKITKRGQNVTFRCDPISEHNRLYWYRQTLGQGPEFLTYFQNEAQLEKSRLLSDRFSAERPKGSFSTLEIQRTEQGDSAMYLCASSSKEVTYEQYFGPGTRLTVT.

For the CDR3, the DNA is TGTGCCAGCAGCCTTTCGCGGGAGCATGGGGCCAACGTCCTGACTTTC. Protein sequence: CASSLSREHGANVLTF. The genes are TRBV7-9 and TRBJ2-6, with 7 bases that match TRBD2. J gave up 3 bases and V 5 bases, and 7 bases lay outside the gene matches. CDR1 and CDR2 from the germline V gene are SEHNR and FQNEAQ (reference sequence). The CDR3 totals 16 residues.

This sequence joins TRBV7-9 and TRBJ1-2; D possibly corresponds to TRBD1 (5 bases). The V gene lost 5 bases and the J gene lost 6 bases, with 19 bases spanning the gap. Germline-derived CDR1 and CDR2 are SEHNR and FQNEAQ (reference sequence). The CDR3 has 15 amino acids. The CDR3 region has the DNA TGTGCCAGCAGCGAGATAAACAGGCGCGGGGATGGCTACACCTTC. Its protein product is CASSEINRRGDGYTF.

This clonotype has more than one count but fewer than ten. V is TRBV12-5 and J is TRBJ2-4, with 7 bases identical to TRBD1. The CDR3 runs 17 residues. Looked up from germline, CDR1 is LGHNT and CDR2 is FRNRAP. The trim removed 0 bases at V and 0 bases at J, leaving 5 bases unmatched. The CDR3, as DNA: TGTGCTAGTGGTTTGGTTGGGACAGCACTAGCCAAAAACATTCAGTACTTC. Its protein is CASGLVGTALAKNIQYF.

V is TRBV12-3 or TRBV12-4 and J is TRBJ2-5; the D call may be TRBD1 or TRBD2 (5 bases each). Trimming shortened V by 4 bases and J by 11 bases, and 23 bases separated the two germline ends. There are 15 residues in the CDR3. The chain's CDR3 is CASSSRDLVIGEQYF. CDR3 DNA sequence: TGTGCCAGCAGTTCCCGGGACCTAGTTATCGGGGAGCAGTACTTC.

The chain recombines TRBV12-3 or TRBV12-4 with TRBJ1-1, with D hard to call. CDR3 length equals 13 residues. The ends were cut back, 7 bases at V and 4 bases at J, with 13 bases in the middle. DNA for the CDR3: TGTGCCAGCATCAGCCCCCGGGGCACTGAAGCTTTCTTT. Its translation: CASISPRGTEAFF.

The chain is built from TRBV6-1 and TRBJ1-2, with a weak D call TRBD1 (6 bases). Germline-derived CDR1 and CDR2 are MNHNS and SASEGT. CDR3 length equals 12 residues. Trimming cost V 10 bases and J 4 bases, with 13 bases left between them. In DNA form, the CDR3 reads TGTGCCATCTCGGACAGCCTCTATGGCTACACCTTC. This gives the protein CAISDSLYGYTF.

Points on this clonotype: The conserved phenylalanine or tryptophan is not found at the CDR3 terminus, so this likely reflects a read error. V is TRBV20-1 and J is TRBJ2-7; 8 bases line up with TRBD2. This CDR3 has 14 amino acids. Trimming removed 5 bases from V and 7 bases from J; junction bases left unmatched: 13. The germline V gene has CDR1 DFQATT and CDR2 SNEGSKA (reference sequence). The CDR3 sequence: CSAPRVRGDEEQYC. For the CDR3, the DNA is TGCAGTGCTCCCAGGGTGCGGGGGGACGAGGAGCAGTACTGC.

The chain uses TRBV12-3 or TRBV12-4 and TRBJ2-1; no reliable D call. CDR3 length: 13 residues. The V and J ends lost 4 bases and 5 bases respectively, with 9 bases between them. As DNA, the CDR3 is TGTGCCAGCAGTTCAGCGCGGCACAATGAGCAGTTCTTC. Residues: CASSSARHNEQFF.

The chain employs TRBV5-1 and TRBJ2-1; D is uncertain. Germline V lookup: CDR1 SGHRS, CDR2 YFSETQ. The length of the CDR3 is 12 residues. Trimming removed 1 base at V and 9 bases at J, with 8 bases between. In DNA, the CDR3 is TGCGCCAGCAGCTTGTTGGGTGGTGAGCAGTTCTTC. Translated, it gives CASSLLGGEQFF.

There are a few counts of this clonotype. The chain is built from TRBV29-1 and TRBJ2-2; the match to TRBD2 covers 12 bases. With 4 bases clipped from V and 7 bases from J, the junction kept 7 bases outside the gene matches. The CDR3 loop spans 15 amino acids. The V gene's germline CDR1 is SQVTM and CDR2 ANQGSEA. The CDR3 here is CSVVLAGGRDGELFF. The CDR3 DNA reads as TGCAGCGTTGTACTAGCGGGAGGTCGAGACGGGGAGCTGTTTTTT.

The table lists this clonotype with a few counts. The chain is built from TRBV7-9 and TRBJ1-2, with TRBD1 identical over 7 bases. This CDR3 region has 14 residues. Germline assignment: CDR1 SEHNR and CDR2 FQNEAQ (reference sequence). V lost 5 bases and J lost 6; bases outside the gene matches: 9. The CDR3 sequence: CASSPGTAGHGYTF. The CDR3, as DNA: TGTGCCAGCAGCCCCGGGACAGCGGGACATGGCTACACCTTC.

The V call is TRBV20-1, the J call TRBJ2-1; no clear D. This CDR3 spans 12 amino acids. The V and J ends lost 3 bases and 0 bases respectively, with 3 bases between them. Looked up from germline, CDR1 is DFQATT and CDR2 is SNEGSKA (reference sequence). CDR3 amino acids: CSASDSYNEQFF. CDR3 nucleotide sequence: TGCAGTGCTAGCGACTCCTACAATGAGCAGTTCTTC.

The rearrangement joins TRBV29-1 to TRBJ2-1, with D tentatively TRBD1 or TRBD2 (5 bases each). Trimming removed 3 bases at V and 15 bases at J, with 15 bases between. This CDR3 region has 11 residues. Germline lookup yields CDR1 SQVTM and CDR2 ANQGSEA. As DNA, the CDR3 is TGCAGCGTTGACGGGGCCTCCACTCCGTTCTTC. This sequence encodes CSVDGASTPFF.

The chain carries TRBV5-1 and TRBJ1-2, with a weak D call TRBD1 (5 bases). Germline CDR1 is SGHRS and CDR2 is YFSETQ. This CDR3 is 15 amino acids long. Between the trimmed V and J ends, which lost 4 bases and 5 bases, there was a span of 18 bases. As DNA, the CDR3 is TGCGCCAGCAGCCCGGGTCGGGGCTCGATTTATGGCTACACCTTC. Protein: CASSPGRGSIYGYTF.

The chain employs TRBV12-3 or TRBV12-4 and TRBJ1-5; 12 bases align to TRBD1. Trimming at V came to 7 bases and at J to 4 bases, leaving 8 bases not matched to a gene. This CDR3 is built from 16 residues. The CDR3 region has the DNA TGTGCCAGCACCCGGAGGGGACAGGGGGCGAATCAGCCCCAGCATTTT. It translates to CASTRRGQGANQPQHF.

In DNA form, the CDR3 reads TGTGCCAGCAGCCAAGAAGTTCGAGGCTACAATGAGCAGTTCTTC. It yields the protein CASSQEVRGYNEQFF. The chain combines TRBV3-1 with TRBJ2-1; D is unclear. CDR3 length equals 15 residues. V was clipped by 0 bases and J by 3 bases, with 9 bases between them. Germline V lookup: CDR1 LGHDT, CDR2 YNNKEL (reference sequence).

This clonotype appeared a few times. The rearrangement links TRBV5-1 to TRBJ2-5; 7 bases map to TRBD2. The J call may be incorrect, as the DNA end agrees better with TRBJ2-7. Germline assignment: CDR1 SGHRS and CDR2 YFSETQ. This CDR3 comprises 14 residues. CDR3: CASSRSRGSYEQYF. The CDR3 DNA is TGCGCCAGCAGCCGTTCGCGCGGGAGCTACGAGCAGTACTTC.

The chain couples TRBV5-1 to TRBJ2-4; 8 bases are a match to TRBD1. The ends lost 4 bases at V and 4 bases at J; junction bases unmatched: 13. In germline, CDR1 is SGHRS, CDR2 YFSETQ. This CDR3 is built from 17 residues. The CDR3 reads CASSQQRTGPRKNIQYF. The DNA of the CDR3 is TGCGCCAGCAGCCAACAGAGGACAGGGCCCAGGAAAAACATTCAGTACTTC.